Included here is one T cell receptor beta chain sequence, with context. Its target is unknown. This entry belongs to a study of CXCR3-negative and CXCR3-positive naive CD8 T cells. Looking at the study overall: Total TRB output reached 130 million to 150 million reads, about 1.5 +/- 0.3 million per library. Notes on the study in general: In CXCR3-positive naive cells, the TRB CDR3s were more hydrophobic than in CXCR3-negative naive cells. Both naive subsets, CXCR3-negative and CXCR3-positive, displayed similar TRBV-TRBJ usage, unlike memory cells.

The libraries of TRB cDNA were constructed through 5' RACE using UMI labels. No DNA is given; TCRdb re-called the 5' RACE reads and lists each CDR3 protein once. The table for this sample gives approximately 100,000 distinct CDR3 sequences. Germline values: CDR1 SGHTA, CDR2 FQGNSA. The CDR3 is 11 amino acids. Sorts that each held 300,000 cells were run in triplicate for every CD8+ T cell subset. Cells that were CD45RO-CCR7+CD27+CD95- constituted naive CD8+ T cells. Sequenced sample: naive CXCR3+ CD8+ T cells from blood. The subset was: CD45RO-CCR7+CD27+CD95- naive CD8+ T cells expressing CXCR3 (TNR3+). This TCR was sampled from a human donor in good health. Some clones in this sample may be carry-over from other donors' samples. The chain carries TRBV7-2 and TRBJ2-2. CDR3 region: CASSPTGELFF.